Listed here is a single TCR beta chain. This sample is drawn from a study of T cells expressing NK-cell markers. The CDR3 consists of 17 residues. CDR1 and CDR2 (germline): MNHEY, SVGAGI. TCRdb processed the 5' RACE reads again and assigns one entry to each CDR3 protein, with no DNA. This sample's clone table lists about 180,000 distinct CDR3 sequences. Sequencing input: blood T cells: a sorted CD56 or NKG2C T cell subset, CD4+ or CD8+ T cells, or bulk PBMC T cells (not recorded which). The chain carries TRBV6-5 and TRBJ2-2; TCRdb's D call of TRBD1 is untestable without DNA. This TCR came from a man aged 18 to 69 in good health. The CDR3 reads CASSVLPGRTNTGELFF.